This T cell receptor beta chain was retrieved from a study of blood T cell repertoires in COVID-19. Study-wide context: Samples taken during acute and convalescent COVID-19 were collected in the United States, Italy and Spain. T cells, B-cell-depleted T cells, or PBMCs supplied cDNA or gDNA.

In the original processing: Scientists estimated how many nucleated cells there were by amplifying reference gene primers. Only in-frame clones appear in the TCRdb table, and some are missing; sequencing was by immunoSEQ multiplex PCR. The DNA was the basis for D and trimming; V, J and clone size are from that table. The sample has about 34,000 clones, almost 90% seen once. V was clipped by 1 base and J by 4 bases, with 8 bases between them. CDR1 is SGHVS and CDR2 is FNYEAQ in the germline V gene. This CDR3 is 13 amino acids long. This receptor was obtained from a human donor with active COVID-19. The donor label of this sample is uncertain. The J gene is TRBJ2-7, the V gene TRBV7-6; D is ambiguous. Material for sequencing was peripheral blood. The CDR3 sequence is CASSLGQIYEQYF. The CDR3 DNA is TGTGCCAGCAGCTTAGGGCAGATTTACGAGCAGTACTTC.